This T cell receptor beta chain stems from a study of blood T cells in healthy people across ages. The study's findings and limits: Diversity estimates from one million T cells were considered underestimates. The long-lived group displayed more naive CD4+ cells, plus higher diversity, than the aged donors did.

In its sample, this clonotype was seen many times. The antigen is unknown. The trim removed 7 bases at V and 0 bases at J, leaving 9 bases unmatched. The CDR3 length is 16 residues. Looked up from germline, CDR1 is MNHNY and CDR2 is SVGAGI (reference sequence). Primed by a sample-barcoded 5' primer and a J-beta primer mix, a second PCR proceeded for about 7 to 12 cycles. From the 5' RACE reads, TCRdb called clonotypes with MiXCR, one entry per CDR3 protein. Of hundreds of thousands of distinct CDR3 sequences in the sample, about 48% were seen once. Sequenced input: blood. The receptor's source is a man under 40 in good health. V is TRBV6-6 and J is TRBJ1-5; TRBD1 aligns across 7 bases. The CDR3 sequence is CASNKQGTPSNQPQHF. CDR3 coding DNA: TGTGCCAGCAATAAACAGGGGACACCTAGCAATCAGCCCCAGCATTTT.